The rows below give T cell receptor beta chains drawn from one sample of a study of T cell responses to AZD1222 COVID-19 vaccine. Repertoires were generated with immunoSEQ multiplex PCR, while TCRdb's copy carries only in-frame clones and drops some. The repertoire has around 160,000 clones, 91% of them found once; the top ten carry 5.2%. The sequencing used peripheral blood, collected on day 0 of AZD1222 vaccination. Receptors originate from an adult in good health. The CDR3 runs from the conserved cysteine through the conserved F or W. Each record gives: clone size, J gene, V gene, D gene, CDR3 DNA, CDR3 protein. The D gene is left open where the match is weak. The size of a clone is reported for some rows only, either as once, few or many, or as a class for expanded clones.

size: .; J: TRBJ1-2; V: TRBV28; D: .; DNA: TGTGCCAGCAGAACCACAGCGAACGCTAACTATGGCTACACCTTC; CDR3: CASRTTANANYGYTF
size: .; J: TRBJ2-2; V: TRBV6-6; D: .; DNA: TGTGCCAGCAGCCAAAGGTCTGGGGAGCTGTTTTTT; CDR3: CASSQRSGELFF
size: .; J: TRBJ1-2; V: TRBV7-2; D: .; DNA: TGTGCCAGCAGCTCCGCCCAAGGAGATGGCTACACCTTC; CDR3: CASSSAQGDGYTF
size: .; J: TRBJ2-2; V: TRBV5-4; D: TRBD2; DNA: TGTGCCAGCAGCTTGGTGGCGGGGGACACCGGGGAGCTGTTTTTT; CDR3: CASSLVAGDTGELFF
size: .; J: TRBJ1-4; V: TRBV5-1; D: .; DNA: TGCGCCAGCAGCTTCCAGGGAGGTCAGGAAAAACTGTTTTTT; CDR3: CASSFQGGQEKLFF
size: once; J: TRBJ2-1; V: TRBV5-1; D: .; DNA: TGCGCCAGCAGCTTGACTCCAGCGACCGATGAGCAGTTCTTC; CDR3: CASSLTPATDEQFF
size: once; J: TRBJ2-5; V: TRBV7-9; D: .; DNA: TGTGCCAGCAGCATAGCCGGCCTCGAAGAGACCCAGTACTTC; CDR3: CASSIAGLEETQYF
size: .; J: TRBJ2-6; V: TRBV28; D: .; DNA: TGTGCCAGCAGAGCCACGAGGGCTGGGGCCAACGTCCTGACTTTC; CDR3: CASRATRAGANVLTF
size: .; J: TRBJ1-6; V: TRBV7-2; D: .; DNA: TGTGCCAGCAGCTTAGTCTCGCCGGCCCGCCATAATTCACCCCTCCACTTT; CDR3: CASSLVSPARHNSPLHF
size: once; J: TRBJ2-7; V: TRBV2; D: TRBD1; DNA: TGTGCCAGCGTCCGGGACAGGGTTTCCTACGAGCAGTACTTC; CDR3: CASVRDRVSYEQYF
size: .; J: TRBJ2-1; V: TRBV5-4; D: .; DNA: TGTGCCAGCAGCTTGACCCTGCCCGGCAATGAGCAGTTCTTC; CDR3: CASSLTLPGNEQFF
size: .; J: TRBJ2-5; V: TRBV9; D: TRBD1; DNA: TGTGCCAGCAACCTGGGGGGACAGGGGTCAGAGACCCAGTACTTC; CDR3: CASNLGGQGSETQYF
size: .; J: TRBJ1-3; V: TRBV28; D: .; DNA: TGTGCCAGCAACAATAGGGGGGGTGGAAACACCATATATTTT; CDR3: CASNNRGGGNTIYF
size: .; J: TRBJ2-4; V: TRBV7-9; D: .; DNA: TGTGCCAGCAGCTTAACTGGAGCCAAAAACATTCAGTACTTC; CDR3: CASSLTGAKNIQYF
size: .; J: TRBJ1-4; V: TRBV4-1; D: .; DNA: TGCGCCAGCAGCCAAGAATCGCGGCGCTGGGAAAAACTGTTTTTT; CDR3: CASSQESRRWEKLFF
size: few; J: TRBJ1-3; V: TRBV7-2; D: .; DNA: TGTGCCAGCAGTAGAGACTTGAGCTCTGGAAACACCATATATTTT; CDR3: CASSRDLSSGNTIYF
size: .; J: TRBJ1-5; V: TRBV7-2; D: .; DNA: TGTGCCAGCAGCTCCCGCAATCAGCCCCAGCATTTT; CDR3: CASSSRNQPQHF
size: .; J: TRBJ2-1; V: TRBV19; D: .; DNA: TGTGCCAGTAAACCCAGGGTGGGGGATGAGCAGTTCTTC; CDR3: CASKPRVGDEQFF
size: .; J: TRBJ2-1; V: TRBV6-4; D: .; DNA: TGTGCCAGCAGTGATTGGCGCAACAATGAGCAGTTCTTC; CDR3: CASSDWRNNEQFF
size: .; J: TRBJ1-6; V: TRBV4-1; D: .; DNA: TGCGCCAGCAGCCAAGGTTTTGGTGGGTATAATTCACCCCTCCACTTT; CDR3: CASSQGFGGYNSPLHF
size: .; J: TRBJ1-1; V: TRBV7-9; D: .; DNA: TGTGCCAGCAGCGGACAGTTGAACACTGAAGCTTTCTTT; CDR3: CASSGQLNTEAFF
size: .; J: TRBJ2-3; V: TRBV20-1; D: .; DNA: TGCAGTGCGAAAGGGGTAGATACGCAGTATTTT; CDR3: CSAKGVDTQYF
size: .; J: TRBJ2-3; V: TRBV5-4; D: .; DNA: TGTGCCAGCAGCTTTCAAACAGGGTCGACAGATACGCAGTATTTT; CDR3: CASSFQTGSTDTQYF
size: .; J: TRBJ2-2; V: TRBV24-1; D: .; DNA: TGTGCCACCAGTGACTGGGGGGCTAGCGGAGCCGGGGAGCTGTTTTTT; CDR3: CATSDWGASGAGELFF
size: .; J: TRBJ1-5; V: TRBV28; D: .; DNA: TGTGCCAGCAGTTTAGGAGGGTGGAATCAGCCCCAGCATTTT; CDR3: CASSLGGWNQPQHF
size: .; J: TRBJ2-1; V: TRBV24-1; D: .; DNA: TGTGCCACCAGTCATGCCCGTAATGAGCAGTTCTTC; CDR3: CATSHARNEQFF
size: .; J: TRBJ1-4; V: TRBV5-8; D: .; DNA: TGTGCCAGCAGCCCTGGAGAGGGGGGCGGTGAAAAACTGTTTTTT; CDR3: CASSPGEGGGEKLFF
size: .; J: TRBJ1-1; V: TRBV7-6; D: .; DNA: TGTGCCAGCAGCTTATACCCGGACCTTATGAACACTGAAGCTTTCTTT; CDR3: CASSLYPDLMNTEAFF
size: .; J: TRBJ1-5; V: TRBV6-5; D: .; DNA: TGTGCCAGCCTCTTTGGCGGCAATCAGCCCCAGCATTTT; CDR3: CASLFGGNQPQHF
size: .; J: TRBJ1-1; V: TRBV14; D: TRBD1; DNA: TGTGCCAGCAGCCCCCGACAGGGGGTTCGAACTGAAGCTTTCTTT; CDR3: CASSPRQGVRTEAFF
size: .; J: TRBJ2-1; V: TRBV29-1; D: .; DNA: TGCAGCGTTGAAGGTGAGGGGGATCATTACAATGAGCAGTTCTTC; CDR3: CSVEGEGDHYNEQFF
size: .; J: TRBJ2-7; V: TRBV2; D: .; DNA: TGTGCCAGCAGTGACCTCGAGCAGTACTTC; CDR3: CASSDLEQYF
size: few; J: TRBJ2-5; V: TRBV5-4; D: TRBD2; DNA: TGTGCCAGCAGCTTGGCCGTGGCGGGAGGGAGGGAGACCCAGTACTTC; CDR3: CASSLAVAGGRETQYF
size: .; J: TRBJ1-1; V: TRBV6-5; D: .; DNA: TGTGCCAGCAGCCTATACAGGGACACTGAAGCTTTCTTT; CDR3: CASSLYRDTEAFF
size: few; J: TRBJ1-2; V: TRBV18; D: TRBD1; DNA: TGTGCCAGCTCACCACGTGGGTTCGGACAGGGGGATGGCTACACCTTC; CDR3: CASSPRGFGQGDGYTF
size: .; J: TRBJ1-1; V: TRBV6-5; D: .; DNA: TGTGCCAGCAGTTACTGGGGTGAAGCTTTCTTT; CDR3: CASSYWGEAFF